The clone carrying this T cell receptor beta chain was seen only a few times. Its matching antigen is unknown. Profiling relied on immunoSEQ multiplex PCR, and the TCRdb table lists in-frame clones only, not all of them. Here the sample spans tens of thousands of clones, 70% to 90% being singletons. These data belong to a study of OX40 agonist ivuxolimab in advanced cancers. The study, taken as a whole, reports: Relatively little clonal expansion, among the lowest observed, appeared in partial responders at 0.1-3.0 mg/kg. In general, CD8+ T cells held more expanded clones than CD4+ did, on average.

Germline-derived CDR1 and CDR2 are SNHLY and FYNNEI. This CDR3 has 12 amino acids. Between the trimmed V and J ends, which lost 5 bases and 6 bases, there was a span of 8 bases. The sequences come from CD4+ or CD8+ T cells sorted from blood, collected in a trial of the OX40 agonist ivuxolimab. This chain links TRBV2 with TRBJ1-5; no firm D call. The sequence derives from an adult with an advanced solid tumor such as melanoma, head and neck, liver or kidney cancer. In DNA, the CDR3 is TGTGCCAGCAGTAGGAGTAGTCAGCCCCAGCATTTT. It specifies CASSRSSQPQHF.